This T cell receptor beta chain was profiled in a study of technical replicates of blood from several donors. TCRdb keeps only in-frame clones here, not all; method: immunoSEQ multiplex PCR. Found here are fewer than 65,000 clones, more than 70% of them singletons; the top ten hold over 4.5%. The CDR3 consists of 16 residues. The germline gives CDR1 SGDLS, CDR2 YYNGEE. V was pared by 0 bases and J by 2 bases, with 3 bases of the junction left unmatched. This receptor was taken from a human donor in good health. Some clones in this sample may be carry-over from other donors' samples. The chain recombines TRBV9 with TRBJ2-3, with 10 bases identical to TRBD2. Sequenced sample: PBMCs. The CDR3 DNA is TGTGCCAGCAGCGTAGGTAGCGGGGGGTTCACAGATACGCAGTATTTT. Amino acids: CASSVGSGGFTDTQYF.